This record covers a single TCR beta chain. Antigen: not known. The PCR ran on 60 Vbeta and 13 Jbeta primers. Clones were read by immunoSEQ multiplex PCR, and TCRdb kept only the in-frame ones, dropping some. The sample yields just over 150,000 clones, approximately 80% seen once. The sample is drawn from a study of cytomegalovirus exposure and HLA in healthy donors. Germline V CDR1 and CDR2: WSHSY, SAAADI. V lost 2 bases and J 2 bases, leaving 11 bases between the germline ends. The length of the CDR3 is 15 residues. Points from the study as a whole: The authors later found HLA-associated TCR beta chains more clonally expanded than equally common others. Reported performance of the classifier showed diagnosis of cytomegalovirus status with high specificity and sensitivity.

The chain carries TRBV10-2 and TRBJ2-3; possibly TRBD2 for D (5 bases). The TCR comes from a male donor in good health and CMV-seropositive. The sample taken for sequencing was PBMCs. Here the CDR3 DNA reads TGCGCCAGCAGTGAGCCAGCGGAAAACACAGATACGCAGTATTTT. This encodes CASSEPAENTDTQYF.